The rows below give T cell receptor beta chains drawn from one sample of a study of neoadjuvant anti-PD-1 for oral cavity cancer. Measured with immunoSEQ multiplex PCR; TCRdb has only the in-frame clones, and not every one. The sample holds about 42,000 clones, about three quarters seen once. The input for sequencing was PBMCs, taken after nivolumab (anti-PD-1) treatment. The receptors were sampled from a person between 40 and 80 years old with oral cavity squamous cell carcinoma. CDR3s include the opening cysteine and the closing phenylalanine or tryptophan. A D gene is named only where the DNA matches it firmly. Size is stated for part of the rows, as once, few or many counts, or as a class when the clone is expanded.

TRBV11-2	TRBJ2-2	TRBD2	.	TGTGCCAGCAGCCCCTGGACTAGCTTTGACACCGGGGAGCTGTTTTTT	CASSPWTSFDTGELFF
TRBV5-1	TRBJ1-5	TRBD1	.	TGCGCCAGCAGCTACGAGACAGGGAACAATCAGCCCCAGCATTTT	CASSYETGNNQPQHF
TRBV7-8	TRBJ2-1	TRBD2	.	TGTGCCAGCAGCTTAGGACTAGCGGGGGGAGATAATGAGCAGTTCTTC	CASSLGLAGGDNEQFF
TRBV5-8	TRBJ1-2	.	.	TGTGCCAGCAGCTTGGGGGGGGCCCATGGCTACACCTTC	CASSLGGAHGYTF
TRBV19	TRBJ2-6	.	.	TGTGCCAGTAGTATGGTTGAGGCTGGGGCCAACGTCCTGACTTTC	CASSMVEAGANVLTF
TRBV7-8	TRBJ1-3	TRBD1	few	TGTGCCAGCAGTCTAGGGCGACAGGGGGGCGCTGGAAACACCATATATTTT	CASSLGRQGGAGNTIYF
TRBV14	TRBJ2-6	.	.	TGTGCCAGCACCTCAAGGGGGGCCAACGTCCTGACTTTC	CASTSRGANVLTF
TRBV5-1	TRBJ2-1	.	.	TGCGCCAGCAGCTTGGCCGCAGGGATCGATGAGCAGTTCTTC	CASSLAAGIDEQFF
TRBV6-5	TRBJ2-2	TRBD1	.	TGTGCCAGCAAGGCCAGGGGGTATGGCACCGGGGAGCTGTTTTTT	CASKARGYGTGELFF
TRBV6-1	TRBJ2-1	TRBD2	.	TGTGCCAGCAGCGTACTAGCGGCCACCTACAATGAGCAGTTCTTC	CASSVLAATYNEQFF
TRBV6-6	TRBJ1-1	.	.	TGTGCCAGCAGTTACTTGGGGGCTGAAGCTTTCTTT	CASSYLGAEAFF
TRBV18	TRBJ2-5	TRBD1	.	TGTGCCAGCTCACGCAACAAGGGGGACAGAGGAATATTTGGAGAGACCCAGTACTTC	CASSRNKGDRGIFGETQYF
TRBV7-2	TRBJ2-5	.	.	TGTGCCAGCAGCTTATATGGGGATGAAGAGACCCAGTACTTC	CASSLYGDEETQYF
TRBV11-2	TRBJ1-2	.	.	TGTGCCAGCAGATTACCAGGACGGCTCAACTATGGCTACACCTTC	CASRLPGRLNYGYTF
TRBV28	TRBJ2-1	TRBD2	.	TGTGCCAGCATACCGACTAGCGGGAGATCCGGTGAGCAGTTCTTC	CASIPTSGRSGEQFF
TRBV7-9	TRBJ2-1	.	.	TGTGCCAGCAGCTCCTCCCTACGGTCAAATGAGCAGTTCTTC	CASSSSLRSNEQFF
TRBV6-5	TRBJ1-1	.	few	TGTGCCAGCAGTTACTGGTCGGACACTGAAGCTTTCTTT	CASSYWSDTEAFF
TRBV6-6	TRBJ1-5	.	.	TGTGCCAGCAGTTACGCGGTTAGCAATCAGCCCCAGCATTTT	CASSYAVSNQPQHF
TRBV5-8	TRBJ1-1	.	few	TGTGCCAGCAGCGGCGGTTTGGAACAGGTGAACACTGAAGCTTTCTTT	CASSGGLEQVNTEAFF
TRBV6-1	TRBJ2-7	TRBD1	once	TGTGCCAGCAGTGAAGCGTCATGGGACAGGGACTACGAGCAGTACTTC	CASSEASWDRDYEQYF
TRBV9	TRBJ1-6	.	.	TGTGCCAGCAGTGGGGTTGAGGGGGGACAAAATTCACCCCTCCACTTT	CASSGVEGGQNSPLHF
TRBV11-2	TRBJ1-1	.	.	TGTGCCAGCAGCTTCTCTCAGACGCGGCTGAACACTGAAGCTTTCTTT	CASSFSQTRLNTEAFF
TRBV5-1	TRBJ2-3	.	.	TGCGCCAGCAGATTTGGCGGGGCGGGGAGCACAGATACGCAGTATTTT	CASRFGGAGSTDTQYF
TRBV11-1	TRBJ2-7	TRBD2	.	TGTGCCAGCAGCCCGAGCGGGGTGGGGTTTGAGGAGCAGTACTTC	CASSPSGVGFEEQYF
TRBV2	TRBJ1-1	TRBD1	few	TGTGCCAGCATTATGATACAGGGGTTCGCTGAAGCTTTCTTT	CASIMIQGFAEAFF
TRBV27	TRBJ1-2	.	.	TGTGCCAGCAGTTCCCGGGACCCGACCTATGGCTACACCTTC	CASSSRDPTYGYTF
TRBV19	TRBJ2-3	TRBD2	.	TGTGCCAGTAGTATTAGCGGGGCAACAGATACGCAGTATTTT	CASSISGATDTQYF
TRBV12-5	TRBJ2-1	TRBD2	once	TGTGCTAGTGGTTTGGGGCTAGCGGGAGGATACAATGAGCAGTTCTTC	CASGLGLAGGYNEQFF
TRBV7-2	TRBJ1-1	.	.	TGTGCCAGCAGAAAGACGACAGGGAACACTGAAGCTTTCTTT	CASRKTTGNTEAFF
TRBV5-4	TRBJ1-2	.	.	TGTGCCAGCAGTCGGGACGGGAGATCTAACTATGGCTACACCTTC	CASSRDGRSNYGYTF
TRBV7-8	TRBJ1-3	.	.	TGTGCCAGCAGCTTAGCCCCAGGACCTTACTCTGGAAACACCATATATTTT	CASSLAPGPYSGNTIYF
TRBV11-1	TRBJ1-1	.	.	TGTGCCAGCAGCAAAGACAGGAGTCGCGCTGAAGCTTTCTTT	CASSKDRSRAEAFF
TRBV5-1	TRBJ2-1	TRBD2	.	TGCGCCAGCAGCTTGGGACTAGCGCTGAATGAGCAGTTCTTC	CASSLGLALNEQFF
TRBV5-1	TRBJ2-3	.	.	TGCGCCAGCAGCTTGGAAACCCCCACAGATACGCAGTATTTT	CASSLETPTDTQYF
TRBV29-1	TRBJ1-1	.	.	TGCAGCGTTGAAGAAGGGGGGAACACTGAAGCTTTCTTT	CSVEEGGNTEAFF
TRBV30	TRBJ2-2	.	.	TGTGCCTCGGGGGAGCTGTTTTTT	CASGELFF
TRBV5-1	TRBJ2-7	TRBD2	.	TGCGCCAGCGGTCCTAGCGGGGTCTACGACGAGCAGTACTTC	CASGPSGVYDEQYF
TRBV29-1	TRBJ1-1	.	.	TGCAGCGCAACCTTGGGACTTTCTACTGAAGCTTTCTTT	CSATLGLSTEAFF